A selection of T cell receptor beta chains follows, all from one sample in a study of CD8+CD57+ T cells in acquired aplastic anemia. A single record per CDR3 protein comes from TCRdb applying MiXCR to the reads. This sample has about 220,000 distinct CDR3 sequences; 34% occur once, and the top ten carry 1.1%. The sample consisted of sorted CD4+, CD8+, or CD8+CD57+ T cells (not recorded which) from PBMCs. These receptors all come from a human donor in good health, serving as a control. Both conserved end residues are part of each CDR3. A D gene is named only where the DNA matches it firmly.

d_call,v_call,cdr3_aa
NA,TRBV20-1,CSAREGTYGYTF
TRBD1,TRBV9,CASSVGQGGPALEAFF
TRBD2,TRBV20-1,CSASTSGSLVSKNEQFF
NA,TRBV11-2,CASSFGQGALGNTMYF
NA,TRBV20-1,CSAEGRDGYTF
NA,TRBV20-1,CSAREFTPDTQYF
TRBD2,TRBV5-6,CASSFFSGGRGWDEQFF
NA,TRBV2,CASRPTDANYGYTF
TRBD1,TRBV20-1,CSASKGQLNQPQHF
NA,TRBV4-1,CASSQTERREETQYF
TRBD1,TRBV6-1,CASTRTGGNQPQHF
NA,TRBV15,CATSRDRLGTQHF
TRBD1,TRBV9,CASSVGDRRGTDTQYF
NA,TRBV20-1,CSARDPGTPLYGYTF
TRBD2,TRBV9,CASSVGTSGSNEQYF
NA,TRBV9,CASSVRQERNTIYF
NA,TRBV7-2,CASSPQPGGTEAFF
NA,TRBV19,CASSETAFNSPLHF
NA,TRBV6-1,CASRRHPSNTGELFF
NA,TRBV29-1,CSVERDKTNYGYTF
NA,TRBV6-1,CASSETWGQGSAGNTIYF
TRBD1,TRBV28,CASRGGRRVSFPNQPQHF
NA,TRBV7-2,CASSLEPNTEAFF
TRBD1,TRBV20-1,CSGTGGSATTEAFF
TRBD1,TRBV7-9,CASSFQGASSYEQYF
NA,TRBV7-9,CASSPPGNTIYF
TRBD1,TRBV11-2,CASSFTGTGSYEQYF
TRBD1,TRBV5-6,CASSQDRGRGNQPQHF
NA,TRBV7-2,CASSVAGGGSGGKPQHF
NA,TRBV5-1,CASSSQGPREGYGYTF
TRBD1,TRBV20-1,CSAKQGDQPQHF
NA,TRBV19,CASSRAYGTYNEQFF
NA,TRBV15,CATSREGRVDYGYTF
TRBD2,TRBV7-6,CASSPTSGRITDTQYF
NA,TRBV5-4,CASSRTEYSNQPQHF
NA,TRBV19,CASSSQRAGEQYF
TRBD2,TRBV19,CASSISGGAKETQYF
TRBD1,TRBV3-1,CASSQEGIRDRGTDTQYF
NA,TRBV5-1,CASSLGSGVQPQHF
NA,TRBV29-1,CSVEMTGNTEAFF
NA,TRBV5-4,CASSLVFRGSYNEQFF
NA,TRBV12-3/TRBV12-4,CASTYREGAFF
NA,TRBV7-9,CASSPRVISYNEQFF
TRBD1,TRBV2,CASREQGRNSPLHF
TRBD2,TRBV6-5,CASSLPGLAGKQFF
NA,TRBV19,CASGGGRLRYGYTF
NA,TRBV12-3/TRBV12-4,CASSFGGKDEQFF
TRBD2,TRBV20-1,CSAGTSGAYNEQFF
NA,TRBV19,CASSIGLGSGGAHTEAFF
NA,TRBV5-1,CASSPGSGNTEAFF
NA,TRBV24-1,CATSAGPVPCTGELFF
NA,TRBV29-1,CSVGQPNQPQHF
NA,TRBV29-1,CSGIDPGRLNTEAFF
NA,TRBV2,CASSEILDRPYEQYF